Shown below are 24 T cell receptor beta chains from a single sample sequenced in a study of blood T cell repertoires in COVID-19. Assay: immunoSEQ multiplex PCR; the TCRdb copy retains only in-frame clones and omits some. This repertoire shows 400,000 or so clones, roughly 90% found once; its top ten account for roughly 0.84%. The sequenced sample consisted of peripheral blood. Receptors originate from a man between 18 and 35 years old with COVID-19, enrolled during active disease.

This chain links TRBV6-5 with TRBJ2-3; tentatively, D is TRBD2 (5 bases). V lost 7 bases to trimming and J lost 1 base, with 12 bases between them. The CDR3 sequence is 14 residues long. Germline CDR1 is MNHEY and CDR2 is SVGAGI. CDR3 nucleotides: TGTGCCAGCAATGTGGCGGAGGGCACAGATACGCAGTATTTT. This codes for CASNVAEGTDTQYF.

Comments on this clone: This sample also contains other DNA sequences that code for the same CDR3. V gene TRBV4-1 combines with J gene TRBJ1-5, with D possibly being TRBD1 (5 bases). CDR1 MGHRA and CDR2 YSYEKL come from the germline V gene. Trimming pared 0 bases from V and 6 bases from J, leaving 6 bases between. The CDR3 is 13 residues long. CDR3 loop: CASSQEGGQPQHF. The CDR3 DNA follows: TGCGCCAGCAGCCAAGAGGGGGGTCAGCCCCAGCATTTT.

The chain is built from TRBV30 and TRBJ2-3; TRBD2 matches at 10 bases. CDR1 is GTSNPN, CDR2 SVGIG, per germline (reference sequence). This CDR3 contains 15 residues. V lost 0 bases to trimming and J lost 4 bases; unmatched junction nucleotides: 4. Written as DNA, the CDR3 is TGTGCCTGGAGTGTAGTAGCGGGAGGCTCAGATACGCAGTATTTT. This encodes CAWSVVAGGSDTQYF.

This chain uses TRBV5-1 with TRBJ1-6; D might be TRBD1 (6 bases). Trimming removed 7 bases at V and 14 bases at J, with 13 bases between. CDR1 is SGHRS and CDR2 is YFSETQ in the germline V gene. The length of the CDR3 is 11 residues. CDR3 sequence: CASPRGASLHF. The CDR3 nucleotides read TGCGCCAGCCCCCGGGGGGCATCCCTCCACTTT.

J is TRBJ2-5 and V is TRBV3-1 (or the pseudogene TRBV3-2); TRBD2 might be the D (6 bases). Trimming pared 4 bases from V and 2 bases from J, leaving 11 bases between. Germline-derived CDR1 and CDR2 are LGHDT and YNNKEL (reference sequence). This CDR3 region has 14 residues. The CDR3 nucleotides are TGTGCCAGCAGCCCCGAGACTAGACAAGAGACCCAGTACTTC. Translated, it gives CASSPETRQETQYF.

This clone was detected once. This sequence joins TRBV12-3 or TRBV12-4 and TRBJ1-2, with a weak D call TRBD1 (6 bases). V was cut by 7 bases and J by 7 bases, with 16 bases left in between. The CDR3 is 13 residues long. The CDR3 DNA is TGTGCCAGCACCCTCATCCAGGGGAGTGGCTACACCTTC. This translates into CASTLIQGSGYTF.

This clone was counted only a few times. V and J are TRBV9 and TRBJ2-7, with D perhaps TRBD1 (5 bases). This CDR3 has 14 residues. The V end was cut by 0 bases, the J end by 3 bases, with 10 bases between. Per germline, CDR1 SGDLS and CDR2 YYNGEE. CDR3 loop: CASSVDQGYYEQYF. CDR3 sequence (DNA): TGTGCCAGCAGCGTAGATCAGGGTTACTACGAGCAGTACTTC.

The rearrangement links TRBV2 to TRBJ1-5; D not resolved. V lost 10 bases and J lost 7, with 17 bases in between. CDR1 is SNHLY, CDR2 FYNNEI, per germline. The CDR3 extends over 13 amino acids. The CDR3 protein is CAISREALQPQHF. CDR3 sequence (DNA): TGTGCCATCTCAAGGGAGGCCCTACAGCCCCAGCATTTT. The whole variable domain, remainder taken from reference TRBV2 and TRBJ1-5, is EPEVTQTPSHQVTQMGQEVILRCVPISNHLYFYWYRQILGQKVEFLVSFYNNEISEKSEIFDDQFSVERPDGSNFTLKIRSTKLEDSAMYFCAISREALQPQHFGDGTRLSIL.

The chain links TRBV19 to TRBJ2-3, with D possibly TRBD1 on 6 matching bases. Germline CDR1 reads LNHDA; CDR2 reads SQIVND (reference sequence). The CDR3 is 17 residues long. V was cut by 3 bases and J by 2 bases, with 18 bases left in between. CDR3 in DNA: TGTGCCAGTAGTATCCGGGACATCCATGCCCTCACAGATACGCAGTATTTT. This codes for CASSIRDIHALTDTQYF. The full variable domain, rest sourced from reference TRBV19 and TRBJ2-3, is DGGITQSPKYLFRKEGQNVTLSCEQNLNHDAMYWYRQDPGQGLRLIYYSQIVNDFQKGDIAEGYSVSREKKESFPLTVTSAQKNPTAFYLCASSIRDIHALTDTQYFGPGTRLTVL.

CDR3 nucleotide sequence: TGTGCCACCAGTGATTACTACACGAATGAGCAGTTCTTC. Amino acids: CATSDYYTNEQFF. This chain links TRBV24-1 with TRBJ2-1; D gene uncertain. V was trimmed by 2 bases and J by 7 bases, leaving 8 bases between them. This CDR3 spans 13 amino acids. In germline, CDR1 is KGHDR, CDR2 SFDVKD.

As to this clone: Germline and junction disagree at one end, which may indicate a read error. The chain is built from TRBV29-1 and TRBJ2-1; 7 nucleotides align to TRBD2. There are 14 residues in the CDR3. The germline gives CDR1 SQVTM, CDR2 ANQGSEA. The CDR3 is CSGSGPSSYNKQFF. The CDR3 DNA sequence: TGCAGCGGTAGCGGGCCCAGCTCCTACAATAAGCAGTTCTTC.

V gene TRBV11-2 combines with J gene TRBJ2-1; TRBD2 might be the D (5 bases). This CDR3 has 14 residues. Trimming cost V 1 base and J 1 base, with 5 bases left between them. The germline V gene encodes CDR1 SGHAT and CDR2 FQNNGV. The CDR3 DNA sequence: TGTGCCAGCAGCTTAGCGGGGTCCTACAATGAGCAGTTCTTC. Translation: CASSLAGSYNEQFF.

The gene calls are TRBV5-8 and TRBJ2-7, with no clear D. This CDR3 region has 13 residues. Trimming cost V 4 bases and J 4 bases, with 12 bases left between them. Germline lookup yields CDR1 SGHTS and CDR2 YDEGEE. CDR3 DNA sequence: TGTGCCAGCAGCCGTAGTTTTGTTTACGAGCAGTACTTC. Its translation: CASSRSFVYEQYF. The complete variable domain, with remaining parts taken from reference TRBV5-8 and TRBJ2-7, reads EAGVTQSPTHLIKTRGQQATLRCSPISGHTSVYWYQQALGLGLQFLLWYDEGEERNRGNFPPRFSGRQFPNYSSELNVNALELEDSALYLCASSRSFVYEQYFGPGTRLTVT.

This chain connects TRBV3-1 (or the pseudogene TRBV3-2) to TRBJ2-2, with 7 bases lining up with TRBD1. The CDR3 length is 13 residues. Trimming removed 4 bases from V and 5 bases from J; junction bases left unmatched: 1. Germline lookup yields CDR1 LGHDT and CDR2 YNNKEL (reference sequence). CDR3 residues: CASSLQGTGELFF. CDR3 DNA: TGTGCCAGCAGCCTACAGGGGACCGGGGAGCTGTTTTTT.

The chain employs TRBV2 and TRBJ2-1; D perhaps matches TRBD2 (6 bases). Deletions cut 3 bases from V and 9 bases from J, with 15 bases between. The CDR3 spans 14 residues. Germline V CDR1 and CDR2: SNHLY, FYNNEI. CDR3 in amino acids: CASSERLVSSEQFF. The CDR3 DNA is TGTGCCAGCAGTGAGCGACTAGTTTCTAGTGAGCAGTTCTTC.

This chain connects TRBV5-8 to TRBJ2-5; 11 bases are shared with TRBD2. V lost 0 bases to trimming and J lost 4 bases; unmatched junction nucleotides: 11. The germline gives CDR1 SGHTS, CDR2 YDEGEE. The CDR3 is 18 residues long. The CDR3 here is CASSLGQGSLAGGETQYF. The CDR3 DNA reads as TGTGCCAGCAGCTTGGGACAGGGAAGTCTAGCGGGAGGAGAGACCCAGTACTTC.

The table lists this clone with a count of one. The chain has TRBV5-1 and TRBJ1-1; weak D call: TRBD1 (6 bases). CDR1 SGHRS and CDR2 YFSETQ come from the germline V gene. V was shortened by 4 bases and J by 0 bases, with 16 bases between the two germline ends. The CDR3 is 16 amino acids. The CDR3 loop is CASSLAGARVNTEAFF. The DNA for the CDR3 is TGCGCCAGCAGCCTCGCAGGGGCGAGGGTGAACACTGAAGCTTTCTTT. Full variable domain (rest looked up from reference TRBV5-1 and TRBJ1-1): KAGVTQTPRYLIKTRGQQVTLSCSPISGHRSVSWYQQTPGQGLQFLFEYFSETQRNKGNFPGRFSGRQFSNSRSEMNVSTLELGDSALYLCASSLAGARVNTEAFFGQGTRLTVV.

The rearrangement joins TRBV5-1 to TRBJ2-2; D gene uncertain. Deletions cut 2 bases from V and 3 bases from J, with 11 bases between. CDR1 is SGHRS, CDR2 YFSETQ, per germline. The CDR3 contains 15 residues. The CDR3 here is CASSFWVGDTGELFF. In nucleotides, the CDR3 is TGCGCCAGCAGCTTCTGGGTAGGAGACACCGGGGAGCTGTTTTTT.

Only one count was recorded for this clone. This chain uses TRBV27 with TRBJ2-7, with 10 bases that match TRBD2. The CDR3 has 14 amino acids. In germline, CDR1 is MNHEY, CDR2 SMNVEV (reference sequence). The V segment lost 5 bases and the J segment 5 bases; nucleotides outside the gene matches: 6. In DNA, the CDR3 is TGTGCCAGCAGTCTAGGGCTAGCGGGAGACGAGCAGTACTTC. This gives the protein CASSLGLAGDEQYF.

The chain has TRBV6-1 and TRBJ1-5; no clear D. V lost 2 bases, J lost 15 bases, and 20 bases lay in between. This CDR3 region has 14 residues. CDR1 and CDR2 (germline): MNHNS, SASEGT. In DNA, the CDR3 is TGTGCCAGCAGTGAATTCGGGTGGAACTCGGATTTGCATTTT. Amino acid sequence: CASSEFGWNSDLHF.

The V call is TRBV9, the J call TRBJ2-1, with 10 nucleotides matching TRBD2. Germline V gives CDR1 SGDLS, CDR2 YYNGEE. The CDR3 loop spans 17 amino acids. V dropped 3 bases and J dropped 0; count of bases not matched to a gene: 6. The CDR3 protein is CASSEPLAGSSYNEQFF. The CDR3, as DNA: TGTGCCAGCAGCGAACCACTAGCGGGGAGCTCCTACAATGAGCAGTTCTTC.

V gene TRBV9 combines with J gene TRBJ2-7, with 8 bases aligning to TRBD1. The germline V gene encodes CDR1 SGDLS and CDR2 YYNGEE. The CDR3 totals 14 residues. Germline trimming cut 3 bases from V and 3 bases from J; bases unmatched to any gene: 5. CDR3 region: CASSERGQDYEQYF. CDR3 bases: TGTGCCAGCAGCGAGAGGGGACAGGACTACGAGCAGTACTTC. Based on the CDR3 plus reference TRBV9 and TRBJ2-7, the full variable domain is DSGVTQTPKHLITATGQRVTLRCSPRSGDLSVYWYQQSLDQGLQFLIQYYNGEERAKGNILERFSAQQFPDLHSELNLSSLELGDSALYFCASSERGQDYEQYFGPGTRLTVT.

The chain recombines TRBV24-1 with TRBJ2-5, with D possibly being TRBD2 (6 bases). With 4 bases removed from V and 2 bases from J, the gap between germline ends came to 13 bases. The CDR3 loop spans 15 amino acids. Germline V gene lookup returns CDR1 KGHDR and CDR2 SFDVKD. CDR3 amino acids: CATSEGSGGQETQYF. In DNA form, the CDR3 reads TGTGCCACCAGTGAAGGCTCCGGGGGACAAGAGACCCAGTACTTC.

The rearrangement joins TRBV2 to TRBJ2-5; possible D gene TRBD1, 5 bases. CDR3 length: 14 residues. In germline, CDR1 is SNHLY, CDR2 FYNNEI. V shed 1 base and J shed 2 bases, with 8 bases lying between them. CDR3: CASSEGRVQETQYF. CDR3 DNA: TGTGCCAGCAGTGAAGGCAGGGTTCAAGAGACCCAGTACTTC.